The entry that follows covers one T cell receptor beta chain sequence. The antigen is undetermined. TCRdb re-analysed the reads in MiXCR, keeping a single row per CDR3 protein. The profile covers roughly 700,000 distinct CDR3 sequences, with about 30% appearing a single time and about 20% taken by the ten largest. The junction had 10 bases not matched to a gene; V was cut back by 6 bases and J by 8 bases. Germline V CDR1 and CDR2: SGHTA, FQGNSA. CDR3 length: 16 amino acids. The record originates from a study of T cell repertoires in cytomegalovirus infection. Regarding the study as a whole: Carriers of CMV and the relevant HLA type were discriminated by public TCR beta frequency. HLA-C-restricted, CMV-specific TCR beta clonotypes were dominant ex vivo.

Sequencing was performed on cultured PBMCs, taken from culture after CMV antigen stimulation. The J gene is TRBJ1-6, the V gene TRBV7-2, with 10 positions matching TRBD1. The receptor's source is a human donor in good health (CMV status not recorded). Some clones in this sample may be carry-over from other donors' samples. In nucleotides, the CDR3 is TGTGCCAGCAGTTACCGACAGGGGGCGGATGATTCACCCCTCCACTTT. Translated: CASSYRQGADDSPLHF.